This record covers a single TCR beta chain. The sample comes from a study of blood T cell repertoires in COVID-19. Turning to the study itself: PBMCs, B-cell-depleted T cells, or T cells were the source of the cDNA or gDNA that made up the material.

Recovered participants had two consecutive negative NP/OP PCR tests, healthcare professional clearance, or symptom resolution. Original handling: Reference gene primer amplification gave estimated nucleated cell counts. Assay: immunoSEQ multiplex PCR; the TCRdb copy retains only in-frame clones and omits some. That table is the source of V, J and clone size, and D and trimming were worked out from the DNA. The repertoire consists of a few hundred thousand clones, with approximately 90% occurring once and the leading ten covering more than 0.95%. From germline, CDR1 is MDHEN and CDR2 SYDVKM. The V gene lost 11 bases and the J gene lost 1 base, with 12 bases spanning the gap. The CDR3 is 13 amino acids.

The chain links TRBV28 to TRBJ2-1, with a tentative D call TRBD1 (7 bases). This TCR came from a woman younger than 30 who had recovered from COVID-19. Sequenced: PBMCs or T cells enriched from blood (not recorded which). Here the CDR3 reads CAVTGRSYNEQFF. The CDR3 coding sequence is TGTGCCGTGACAGGGAGGTCCTACAATGAGCAGTTCTTC.